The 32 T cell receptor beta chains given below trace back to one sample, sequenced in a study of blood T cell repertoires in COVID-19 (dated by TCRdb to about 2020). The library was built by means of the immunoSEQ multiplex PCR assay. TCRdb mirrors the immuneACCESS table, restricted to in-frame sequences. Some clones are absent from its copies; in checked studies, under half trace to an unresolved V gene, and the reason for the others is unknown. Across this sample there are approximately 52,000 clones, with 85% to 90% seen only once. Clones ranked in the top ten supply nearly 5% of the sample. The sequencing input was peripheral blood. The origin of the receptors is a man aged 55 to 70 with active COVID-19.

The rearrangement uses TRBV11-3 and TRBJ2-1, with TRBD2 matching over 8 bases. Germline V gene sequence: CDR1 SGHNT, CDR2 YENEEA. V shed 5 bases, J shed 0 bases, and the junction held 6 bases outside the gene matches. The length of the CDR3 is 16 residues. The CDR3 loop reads CASSPRLAHSYNEQFF. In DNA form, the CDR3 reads TGTGCCAGCAGCCCACGACTAGCGCACTCCTACAATGAGCAGTTCTTC. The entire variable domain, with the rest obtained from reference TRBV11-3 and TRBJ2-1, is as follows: EAGVVQSPRYKIIEKKQPVAFWCNPISGHNTLYWYLQNLGQGPELLIRYENEEAVDDSQLPKDRFSAERLKGVDSTLKIQPAELGDSAVYLCASSPRLAHSYNEQFFGPGTRLTVL.

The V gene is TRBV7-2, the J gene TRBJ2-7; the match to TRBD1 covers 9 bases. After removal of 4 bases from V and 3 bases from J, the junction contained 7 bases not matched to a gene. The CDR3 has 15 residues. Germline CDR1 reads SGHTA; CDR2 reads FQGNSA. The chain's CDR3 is CASSYDRGGYYEQYF. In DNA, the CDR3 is TGTGCCAGCAGCTACGACAGGGGGGGATACTACGAGCAGTACTTC. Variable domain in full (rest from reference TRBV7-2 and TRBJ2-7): GAGVSQSPSNKVTEKGKDVELRCDPISGHTALYWYRQSLGQGLEFLIYFQGNSAPDKSGLPSDRFSAERTGGSVSTLTIQRTQQEDSAVYLCASSYDRGGYYEQYFGPGTRLTVT.

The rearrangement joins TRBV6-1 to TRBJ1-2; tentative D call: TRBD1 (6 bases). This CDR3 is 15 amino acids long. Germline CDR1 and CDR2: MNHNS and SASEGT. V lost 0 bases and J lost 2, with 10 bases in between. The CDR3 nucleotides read TGTGCCAGCAGTGAAGCGCCCCAGGGGAACTATGGCTACACCTTC. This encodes CASSEAPQGNYGYTF.

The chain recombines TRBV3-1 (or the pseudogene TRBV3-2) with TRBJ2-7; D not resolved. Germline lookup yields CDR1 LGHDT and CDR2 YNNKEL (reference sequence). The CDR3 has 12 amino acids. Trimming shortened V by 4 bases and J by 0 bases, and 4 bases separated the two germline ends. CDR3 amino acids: CASSLGSYEQYF. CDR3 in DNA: TGTGCCAGCAGCCTCGGCTCCTACGAGCAGTACTTC.

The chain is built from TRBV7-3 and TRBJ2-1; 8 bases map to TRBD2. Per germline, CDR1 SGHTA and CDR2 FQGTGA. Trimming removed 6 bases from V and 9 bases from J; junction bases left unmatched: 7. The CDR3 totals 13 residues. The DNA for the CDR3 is TGTGCCAGCAGGCGGACTAGCACGGGTGAGCAGTTCTTC. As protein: CASRRTSTGEQFF.

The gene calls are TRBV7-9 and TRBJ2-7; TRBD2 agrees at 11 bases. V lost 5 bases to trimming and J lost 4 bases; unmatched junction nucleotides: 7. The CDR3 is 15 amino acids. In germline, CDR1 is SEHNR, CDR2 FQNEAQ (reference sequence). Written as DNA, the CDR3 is TGTGCCAGCAGCGGAACCGGGACTAGCGGATACGAGCAGTACTTC. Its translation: CASSGTGTSGYEQYF.

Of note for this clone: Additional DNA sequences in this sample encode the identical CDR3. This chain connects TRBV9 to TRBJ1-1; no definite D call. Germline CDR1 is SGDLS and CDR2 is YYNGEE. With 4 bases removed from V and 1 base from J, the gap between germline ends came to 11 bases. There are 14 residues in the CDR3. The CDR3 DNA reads TGTGCCAGCAGCCCCCGGGATACGAACACTGAAGCTTTCTTT. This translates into CASSPRDTNTEAFF.

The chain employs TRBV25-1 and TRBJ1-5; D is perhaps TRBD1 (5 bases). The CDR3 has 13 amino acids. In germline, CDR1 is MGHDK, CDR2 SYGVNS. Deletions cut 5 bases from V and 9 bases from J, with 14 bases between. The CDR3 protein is CASSMGRVRPQHF. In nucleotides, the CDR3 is TGTGCCAGCAGTATGGGCAGGGTACGGCCCCAGCATTTT.

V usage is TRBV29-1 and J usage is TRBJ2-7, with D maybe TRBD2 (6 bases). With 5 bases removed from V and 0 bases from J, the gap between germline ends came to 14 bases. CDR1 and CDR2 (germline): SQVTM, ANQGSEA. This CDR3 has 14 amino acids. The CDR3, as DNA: TGCAGCGTTCGGTCGGGGGATCGCTCCTACGAGCAGTACTTC. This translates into CSVRSGDRSYEQYF.

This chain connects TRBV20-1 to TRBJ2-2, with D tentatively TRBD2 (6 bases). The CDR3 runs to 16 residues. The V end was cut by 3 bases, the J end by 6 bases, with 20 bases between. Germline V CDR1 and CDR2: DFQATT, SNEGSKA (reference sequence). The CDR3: CSASSPERERAGELFF. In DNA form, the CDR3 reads TGCAGTGCTAGTTCTCCAGAAAGGGAGCGGGCCGGGGAGCTGTTTTTT.

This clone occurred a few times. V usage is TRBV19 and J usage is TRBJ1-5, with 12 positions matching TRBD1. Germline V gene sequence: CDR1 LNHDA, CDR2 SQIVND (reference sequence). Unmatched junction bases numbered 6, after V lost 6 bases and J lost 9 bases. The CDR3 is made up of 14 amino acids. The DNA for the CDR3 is TGTGCCAGTAGGAGGGACAGGGGGCAGGGGCCCCAGCATTTT. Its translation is CASRRDRGQGPQHF.

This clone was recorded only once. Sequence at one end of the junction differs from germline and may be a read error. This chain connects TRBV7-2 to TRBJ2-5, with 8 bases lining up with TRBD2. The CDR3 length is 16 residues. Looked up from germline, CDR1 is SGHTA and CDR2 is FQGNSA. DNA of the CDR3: TGTGCCAGCAGCTCCGGTAGCGGGACGAACCAAGGGACCCAGTACTTC. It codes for CASSSGSGTNQGTQYF.

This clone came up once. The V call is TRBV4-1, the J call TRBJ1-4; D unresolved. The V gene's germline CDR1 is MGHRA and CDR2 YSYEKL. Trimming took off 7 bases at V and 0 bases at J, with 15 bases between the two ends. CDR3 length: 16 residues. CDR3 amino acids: CASTRDTPSTNEKLFF. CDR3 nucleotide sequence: TGCGCCAGCACCCGGGATACACCGTCAACTAATGAAAAACTGTTTTTT.

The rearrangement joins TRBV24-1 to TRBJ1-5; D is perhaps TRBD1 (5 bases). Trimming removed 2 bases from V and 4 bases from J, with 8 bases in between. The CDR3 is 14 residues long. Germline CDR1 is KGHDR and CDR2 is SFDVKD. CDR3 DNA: TGTGCCACCAGTGATTCGGGGGGGAATCAGCCCCAGCATTTT. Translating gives CATSDSGGNQPQHF.

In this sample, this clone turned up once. The CDR3 sequence: CASSPGLAEGSGELFF. The CDR3 DNA follows: TGTGCCAGCAGCCCAGGGCTAGCGGAGGGGTCCGGGGAGCTGTTTTTT. The chain carries TRBV7-8 and TRBJ2-2; 7 bases align to TRBD2. Germline V gives CDR1 SGHVS, CDR2 FQNEAQ. V lost 5 bases and J lost 6; bases outside the gene matches: 12. The CDR3 has 16 residues.

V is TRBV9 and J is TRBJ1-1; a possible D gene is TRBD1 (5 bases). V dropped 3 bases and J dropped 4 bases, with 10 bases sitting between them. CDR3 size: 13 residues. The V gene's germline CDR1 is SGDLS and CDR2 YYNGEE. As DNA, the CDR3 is TGTGCCAGCAGCGGAGGAAGGGGCACTGAAGCTTTCTTT. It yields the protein CASSGGRGTEAFF.

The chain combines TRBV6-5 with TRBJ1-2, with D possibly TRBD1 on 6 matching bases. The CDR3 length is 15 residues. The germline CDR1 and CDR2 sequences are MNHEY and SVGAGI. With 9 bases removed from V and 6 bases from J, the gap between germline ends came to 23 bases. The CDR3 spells CASALVGTSGNGYTF. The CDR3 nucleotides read TGTGCCAGTGCGCTAGTCGGGACAAGTGGGAATGGCTACACCTTC.

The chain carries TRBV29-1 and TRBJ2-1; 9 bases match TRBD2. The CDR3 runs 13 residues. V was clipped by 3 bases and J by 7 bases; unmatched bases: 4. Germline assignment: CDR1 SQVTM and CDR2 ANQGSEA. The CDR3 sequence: CSVDSGSGNEQFF. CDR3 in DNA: TGCAGCGTTGATAGCGGGAGTGGTAATGAGCAGTTCTTC.

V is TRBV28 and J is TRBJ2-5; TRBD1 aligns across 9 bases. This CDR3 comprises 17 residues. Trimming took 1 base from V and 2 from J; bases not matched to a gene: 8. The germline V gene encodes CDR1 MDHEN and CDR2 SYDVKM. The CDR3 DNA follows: TGTGCCAGCAGTTTATACCACCGGGACAGGGTTCAAGAGACCCAGTACTTC. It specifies CASSLYHRDRVQETQYF.

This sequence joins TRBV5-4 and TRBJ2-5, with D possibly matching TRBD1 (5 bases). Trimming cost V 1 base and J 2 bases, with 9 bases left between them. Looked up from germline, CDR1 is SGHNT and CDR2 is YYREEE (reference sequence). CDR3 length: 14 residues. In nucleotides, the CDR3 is TGTGCCAGCAGCTTGCAGGGATCTCAAGAGACCCAGTACTTC. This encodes CASSLQGSQETQYF.

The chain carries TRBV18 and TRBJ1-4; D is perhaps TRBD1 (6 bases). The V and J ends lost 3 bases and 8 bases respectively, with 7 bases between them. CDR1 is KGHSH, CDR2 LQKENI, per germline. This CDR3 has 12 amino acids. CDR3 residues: CASSPQGEKLFF. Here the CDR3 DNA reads TGTGCCAGCTCACCCCAGGGGGAAAAACTGTTTTTT.

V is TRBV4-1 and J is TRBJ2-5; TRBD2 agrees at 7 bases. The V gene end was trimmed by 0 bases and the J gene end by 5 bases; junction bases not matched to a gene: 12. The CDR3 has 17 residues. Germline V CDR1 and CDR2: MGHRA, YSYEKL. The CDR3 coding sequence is TGCGCCAGCAGCCAAGATTTCCGGACTAGTGGGGGGGAGACCCAGTACTTC. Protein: CASSQDFRTSGGETQYF.

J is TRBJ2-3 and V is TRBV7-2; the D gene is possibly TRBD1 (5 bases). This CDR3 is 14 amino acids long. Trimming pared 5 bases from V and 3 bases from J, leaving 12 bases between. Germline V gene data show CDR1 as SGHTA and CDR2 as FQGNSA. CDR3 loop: CASSPQDGTDTQYF. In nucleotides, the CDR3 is TGTGCCAGCAGCCCACAGGACGGTACAGATACGCAGTATTTT.

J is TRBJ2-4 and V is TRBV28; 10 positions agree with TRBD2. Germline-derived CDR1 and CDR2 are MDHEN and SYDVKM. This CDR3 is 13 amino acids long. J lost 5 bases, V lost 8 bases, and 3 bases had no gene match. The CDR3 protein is CASGGLAENIQYF. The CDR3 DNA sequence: TGTGCCAGCGGCGGACTAGCGGAAAACATTCAGTACTTC.

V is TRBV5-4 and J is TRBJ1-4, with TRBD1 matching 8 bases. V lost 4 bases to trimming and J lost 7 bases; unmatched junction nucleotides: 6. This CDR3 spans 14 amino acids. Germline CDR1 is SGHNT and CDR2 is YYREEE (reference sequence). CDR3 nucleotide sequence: TGTGCCAGCAGCAGGACAGGGCAGGGTGAAAAACTGTTTTTT. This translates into CASSRTGQGEKLFF.

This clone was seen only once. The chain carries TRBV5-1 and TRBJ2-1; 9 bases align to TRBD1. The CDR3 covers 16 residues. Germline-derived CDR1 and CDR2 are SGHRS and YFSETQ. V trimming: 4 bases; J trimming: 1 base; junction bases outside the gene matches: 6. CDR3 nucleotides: TGCGCCAGCAGCGCGGAGGGGACAGGGTCCTACAATGAGCAGTTCTTC. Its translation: CASSAEGTGSYNEQFF.

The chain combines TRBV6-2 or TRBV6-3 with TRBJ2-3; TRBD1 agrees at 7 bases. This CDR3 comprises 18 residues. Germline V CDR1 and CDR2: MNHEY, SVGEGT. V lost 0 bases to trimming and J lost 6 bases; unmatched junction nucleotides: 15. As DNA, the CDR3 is TGTGCCAGCAGTTACTCGCGACAGGGCGGACCGTGGTATGATACGCAGTATTTT. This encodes CASSYSRQGGPWYDTQYF.

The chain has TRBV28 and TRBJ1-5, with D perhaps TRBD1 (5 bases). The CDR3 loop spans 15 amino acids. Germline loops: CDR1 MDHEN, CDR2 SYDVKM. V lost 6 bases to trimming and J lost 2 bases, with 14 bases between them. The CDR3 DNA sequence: TGTGCCAGCAGAACGATGGGGGGAGGCAATCAGCCCCAGCATTTT. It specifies CASRTMGGGNQPQHF.

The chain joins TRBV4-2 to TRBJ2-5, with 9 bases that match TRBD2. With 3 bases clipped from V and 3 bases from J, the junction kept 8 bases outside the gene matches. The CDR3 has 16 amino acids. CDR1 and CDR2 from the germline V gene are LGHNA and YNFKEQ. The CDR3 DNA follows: TGTGCCAGCAGCCAGGGGGTGGCTAGCGGGAAAGAGACCCAGTACTTC. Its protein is CASSQGVASGKETQYF.

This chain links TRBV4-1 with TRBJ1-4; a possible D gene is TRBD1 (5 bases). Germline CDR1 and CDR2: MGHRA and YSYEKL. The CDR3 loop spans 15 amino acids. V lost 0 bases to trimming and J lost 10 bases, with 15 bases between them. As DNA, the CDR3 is TGCGCCAGCAGCCAAGAGCCGGCCGGGGGAGGAAAACTGTTTTTT. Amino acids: CASSQEPAGGGKLFF.

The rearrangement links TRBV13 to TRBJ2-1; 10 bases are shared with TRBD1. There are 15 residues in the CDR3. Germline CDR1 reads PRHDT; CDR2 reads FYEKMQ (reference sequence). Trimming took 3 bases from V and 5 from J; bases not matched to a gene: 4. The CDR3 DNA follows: TGTGCCAGCAGCTTCCGGGGACAGGGGCACAATGAGCAGTTCTTC. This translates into CASSFRGQGHNEQFF.

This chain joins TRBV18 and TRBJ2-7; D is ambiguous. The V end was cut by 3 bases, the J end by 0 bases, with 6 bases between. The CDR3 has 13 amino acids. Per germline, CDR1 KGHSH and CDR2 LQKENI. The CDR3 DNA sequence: TGTGCCAGCTCACCGAGGTCCTCCTACGAGCAGTACTTC. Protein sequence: CASSPRSSYEQYF.